This is a list of T cell receptor beta chains from one sample in a study of blood T cell repertoires in COVID-19. The data were produced by immunoSEQ multiplex PCR, yet TCRdb's version contains in-frame clones alone and is incomplete. The sample includes 210,000 or so clones, 65% to 85% of them seen just once. The source material was PBMCs or T cells enriched from blood (not recorded which). These TCRs come from a man between 25 and 39 years old with acute COVID-19. CDR3s include the opening cysteine and the closing phenylalanine or tryptophan. The D gene is left open where the match is weak. Expanded clones get a size class; other rows say once, few or many, or leave the size out.

d_gene	abundance	v_gene	j_gene	CDR3nt	CDR3aa
.	.	TRBV5-6	TRBJ2-7	TGTGCCAGCAGCCGCTCGGGGTCCTACGAGCAGTACTTC	CASSRSGSYEQYF
TRBD2	.	TRBV4-1	TRBJ2-1	TGCGCCAGCAGCCAAACTAGCGGCAATGAGCAGTTCTTC	CASSQTSGNEQFF
TRBD1	many	TRBV19	TRBJ1-1	TGTGCCAGTAGTGGCGTGACAGGGGGCACTGAAGCTTTCTTT	CASSGVTGGTEAFF
.	.	TRBV5-4	TRBJ1-1	TGTGCCAGCAGCTCCGCCGGGGGGGCGGTCACTGAAGCTTTCTTT	CASSSAGGAVTEAFF
.	.	TRBV29-1	TRBJ2-7	TGCAGCGTTGAGACTCCGTCTTCCTACGAGCAGTACTTC	CSVETPSSYEQYF
.	.	TRBV7-2	TRBJ2-7	TGTGCCAGCAGCTTAGAGCGTATGACCTACGAGCAGTACTTC	CASSLERMTYEQYF
TRBD2	.	TRBV6-5	TRBJ2-7	TGTGCCAGCGGGAGACTAGCTGGGGAGCAGTACTTC	CASGRLAGEQYF
TRBD1	few	TRBV5-1	TRBJ1-2	TGCGCCAGCAGCTTGGTTCAGGGGGATGGCTACACCTTC	CASSLVQGDGYTF
TRBD2	once	TRBV5-1	TRBJ2-3	TGCGCCAGCAGTTCTAGCGGGGCCACAGATACGCAGTATTTT	CASSSSGATDTQYF
.	.	TRBV15	TRBJ2-5	TGTGCCACCAGCAGAGGACTAGGGGTCTCCCAAGAGACCCAGTACTTC	CATSRGLGVSQETQYF
TRBD2	.	TRBV9	TRBJ2-2	TGTGCCAGCAGCGCCTTTAGCGGGGGAAACACCGGGGAGCTGTTTTTT	CASSAFSGGNTGELFF
.	.	TRBV12-5	TRBJ1-3	TGTGCTAGTGGTTTGTTCAGGTCTCTGGGAAACACCATATATTTT	CASGLFRSLGNTIYF
.	.	TRBV5-1	TRBJ2-5	TGCGCCAGCAGCGCCGGAGACAGCATTCAAGAGACCCAGTACTTC	CASSAGDSIQETQYF
TRBD1	.	TRBV10-2	TRBJ1-5	TGCGCCAGCAGTGAGGCGACAGGGGCGAATCAGCCCCAGCATTTT	CASSEATGANQPQHF
.	.	TRBV6-2/TRBV6-3	TRBJ2-3	TGTGCCAGCAGTTACTCCACTAGCCCCAGCACAGATACGCAGTATTTT	CASSYSTSPSTDTQYF
TRBD2	.	TRBV12-3/TRBV12-4	TRBJ2-5	TGTGCCAGCAGCTGGGGGGGGGTTGAGACCCAGTACTTC	CASSWGGVETQYF
TRBD2	.	TRBV9	TRBJ2-3	TGTGCCAGCAGCATAAGCGGGGGGAGGGGCACAGATACGCAGTATTTT	CASSISGGRGTDTQYF
.	.	TRBV14	TRBJ1-1	TGTGCCAGCAGCCAAACGGGGACTGAAGCTTTCTTT	CASSQTGTEAFF
TRBD2	.	TRBV6-6	TRBJ2-2	TGTGCCAGCAGTCCCGGACTAGCGGGGGGGCCCGGTAACACCGGGGAGCTGTTTTTT	CASSPGLAGGPGNTGELFF
TRBD2	few	TRBV11-2	TRBJ2-5	TGTGCCAGCACCCCTGGGCGGGGGGGCCAAGAGACCCAGTACTTC	CASTPGRGGQETQYF
.	.	TRBV3-1/TRBV3-2	TRBJ2-7	TGTGCCAGCAGTCTCGGGACATCAAGGGGGTACGAGCAGTACTTC	CASSLGTSRGYEQYF
.	.	TRBV5-1	TRBJ1-1	TGCGCCAGCAGCGTGAGACAAGGGGTGGTGATCACTGAAGCTTTCTTT	CASSVRQGVVITEAFF
.	.	TRBV5-1	TRBJ1-2	TGCGCCAGCAGTGGGGGGGGCGGATGGAACGGCTACACCTTC	CASSGGGGWNGYTF
TRBD2	.	TRBV27	TRBJ2-5	TGTGCCAGCAGTCTCCGCGTTCTAGCGGGGGCCCAAGAGACCCAGTACTTC	CASSLRVLAGAQETQYF
.	.	TRBV7-9	TRBJ2-3	TGTGCCAGCGTCTTAAGTCCAGGGGGGACAGATACGCAGTATTTT	CASVLSPGGTDTQYF
TRBD1	.	TRBV7-3	TRBJ2-5	TGTGCCAGCAGGTTCACAGGGGGCGGTGAGACCCAGTACTTC	CASRFTGGGETQYF
.	.	TRBV2	TRBJ1-1	TGTGCCAGCAGACCACCTACCCAACTCATCGGGGAAGCTTTCTTT	CASRPPTQLIGEAFF
.	once	TRBV27	TRBJ1-1	TGTGCCAGCAGGCCTGCGGGGGGGAGGGCTTTCTTT	CASRPAGGRAFF
.	.	TRBV10-1	TRBJ2-2	TGCGCCAGCAGCGGAGGGACGGCCGGCACCGGGGAGCTGTTTTTT	CASSGGTAGTGELFF
.	.	TRBV6-6	TRBJ1-6	TGTGCCAGCAGCACTAACAGGGACAATTCACCCCTCCACTTT	CASSTNRDNSPLHF
.	.	TRBV5-6	TRBJ2-1	TGTGCCAGCAGCTCTCTAGGCTACAATGAGCAGTTCTTC	CASSSLGYNEQFF
.	.	TRBV7-9	TRBJ1-5	TGTGCCAGCAGCCCGTCGGGAGATAGCAATCAGCCCCAGCATTTT	CASSPSGDSNQPQHF
.	.	TRBV4-1	TRBJ2-7	TGCGCCAGCAGCCTCCGACAGGCCTACGAGCAGTACTTC	CASSLRQAYEQYF
TRBD1	.	TRBV15	TRBJ1-5	TGTGCCACCAGCAGAGATACGGGTCAGGGGGTTCTGACGCCCCAGCATTTT	CATSRDTGQGVLTPQHF
TRBD1	.	TRBV5-1	TRBJ1-1	TGCGCCAGCAGCTTCTTCGGACAGGGTAGCACTGAAGCTTTCTTT	CASSFFGQGSTEAFF
TRBD1	many	TRBV7-9	TRBJ1-2	TGTGCCAGCAGCGAAAACAGGGGATATGGCTACACCTTC	CASSENRGYGYTF
.	.	TRBV10-3	TRBJ1-2	TGTGCCATCAGGGCCGGAGAGGGCTACACCTTC	CAIRAGEGYTF
.	.	TRBV15	TRBJ2-7	TGTGCCACCAGCAGAGATTGGCGGGTCTCCTACGAGCAGTACTTC	CATSRDWRVSYEQYF
.	.	TRBV7-3	TRBJ2-1	TGTGCCAGCAGCTTAACTGGGAGTGAGCAGTTCTTC	CASSLTGSEQFF
.	.	TRBV29-1	TRBJ2-1	TGCAGCGCTGCTCGGGGAACCTACAATGAGCAGTTCTTC	CSAARGTYNEQFF
TRBD2	.	TRBV9	TRBJ2-5	TGTGCCAGCAGCGGACTAGCGGGGGCCCAAGAGACCCAGTACTTC	CASSGLAGAQETQYF
.	.	TRBV21-1	TRBJ2-2	TGTGCCAGCAGCAAAGAGGGGGACAGGGCCGTCACCGGGGAGCTGTTTTTT	CASSKEGDRAVTGELFF
.	.	TRBV6-2/TRBV6-3	TRBJ2-3	TGTGCCAGCAGTTATCAATGGGCCCCAGATACGCAGTATTTT	CASSYQWAPDTQYF
TRBD1	.	TRBV11-3	TRBJ2-2	TGTGCCAGCAGCGACAGGGGGCCCGTTGCCGGGGAGCTGTTTTTT	CASSDRGPVAGELFF
TRBD1	.	TRBV15	TRBJ2-5	TGTGCCACCAGCGGGGACAGGGGGCTTAGCAGAGAGACCCAGTACTTC	CATSGDRGLSRETQYF
TRBD1	.	TRBV2	TRBJ2-2	TGTGCCAGGGGGACAGGAGTCACCGGGGAGCTGTTTTTT	CARGTGVTGELFF
.	.	TRBV6-5	TRBJ2-1	TGTGCCAGCAGTCCCCAAAATGAGCAGTTCTTC	CASSPQNEQFF
.	.	TRBV2	TRBJ1-3	TGTGCCAGCACGGGACAAGGTGGAAACACCATATATTTT	CASTGQGGNTIYF
TRBD1	.	TRBV11-1	TRBJ1-2	TGTGCCAGCAGGTCGACAGGGGCTGCTGGCTATGGCTACACCTTC	CASRSTGAAGYGYTF
.	.	TRBV14	TRBJ1-1	TGTGCCAGCAGCAGGGGACAGAACACTGAAGCTTTCTTT	CASSRGQNTEAFF
TRBD1	once	TRBV5-5	TRBJ2-5	TGTGCCAGCAGTCCGGTGTATGACAGGGGACAAGAGACCCAGTACTTC	CASSPVYDRGQETQYF
.	once	TRBV18	TRBJ1-3	TGTGCCAGCTCAATGGGGGAGGACTCTGGAAACACCATATATTTT	CASSMGEDSGNTIYF
.	.	TRBV19	TRBJ1-1	TGTGCCAGTAGTCCCCGATGGGGAGTAAACACTGAAGCTTTCTTT	CASSPRWGVNTEAFF
.	.	TRBV30	TRBJ2-7	TGTGCCTGGATCCGGGGGTACGAGCAGTACTTC	CAWIRGYEQYF